The 29 T cell receptor beta chains given below trace back to one sample, sequenced in a study of cytotoxic CD8 clonotypes in ibrutinib-treated CLL. The repertoire was sequenced with immunoSEQ multiplex PCR; TCRdb's copy has only in-frame clones and lacks some. The profile shows 150,000 or so clones, more than 65% of them singletons. This material consisted of PBMCs, taken after 12 months of ibrutinib treatment. The receptors originated from a human donor with chronic lymphocytic leukemia.

V is TRBV29-1 and J is TRBJ1-6; the match to TRBD1 covers 7 bases. Germline V gives CDR1 SQVTM, CDR2 ANQGSEA. This CDR3 comprises 12 residues. The V gene end was trimmed by 6 bases and the J gene end by 4 bases; junction bases not matched to a gene: 0. CDR3 nucleotides: TGCAGCGTGGGACAGTATAATTCACCCCTCCACTTT. Amino acids: CSVGQYNSPLHF.

This chain links TRBV15 with TRBJ2-4; D unresolved. In germline, CDR1 is LNHNV, CDR2 YYDKDF (reference sequence). This CDR3 has 17 amino acids. Trimming cost V 0 bases and J 0 bases, with 12 bases left between them. The CDR3 is CATSRDLGVLAKNIQYF. The CDR3 coding sequence is TGTGCCACCAGCAGAGATCTAGGTGTTCTAGCCAAAAACATTCAGTACTTC. The complete variable domain, with remaining parts taken from reference TRBV15 and TRBJ2-4, reads DAMVIQNPRYQVTQFGKPVTLSCSQTLNHNVMYWYQQKSSQAPKLLFHYYDKDFNNEADTPDNFQSRRPNTSFCFLDIRSPGLGDTAMYLCATSRDLGVLAKNIQYFGAGTRLSVL.

V gene TRBV5-5 combines with J gene TRBJ1-2, with a tentative D call TRBD1 (5 bases). Trimming shortened V by 4 bases and J by 1 base, and 11 bases separated the two germline ends. This CDR3 spans 14 amino acids. The germline V gene encodes CDR1 SGHKS and CDR2 YYEKEE (reference sequence). Here the CDR3 reads CASSATGDNYGYTF. CDR3 bases: TGTGCCAGCAGCGCAACAGGAGATAACTATGGCTACACCTTC.

This clone was seen a single time. This chain links TRBV6-6 with TRBJ1-1, with D tentatively TRBD1 (6 bases). V lost 7 bases and J 11 bases, leaving 14 bases between the germline ends. Germline CDR1 MNHNY, CDR2 SVGAGI (reference sequence). This CDR3 has 11 residues. In DNA, the CDR3 is TGTGCCAGCACGGAGGGGGGCAAGGCTTTCTTT. This translates into CASTEGGKAFF.

This chain uses TRBV19 with TRBJ1-2; D is undetermined. Trimming pared 5 bases from V and 4 bases from J, leaving 17 bases between. This CDR3 comprises 15 residues. Germline loops: CDR1 LNHDA, CDR2 SQIVND (reference sequence). CDR3 region: CASSPRQTSPYGYTF. The DNA of the CDR3 is TGTGCCAGTAGTCCCCGACAAACGAGTCCCTATGGCTACACCTTC.

The chain combines TRBV6-5 with TRBJ2-7, with TRBD2 as a possible D gene (6 bases). This CDR3 has 14 residues. Trimming cost V 5 bases and J 2 bases, with 13 bases left between them. Germline CDR1 MNHEY, CDR2 SVGAGI. The CDR3 region is CASSRGDFAYEQYF. CDR3 DNA: TGTGCCAGCAGTCGCGGGGACTTTGCCTACGAGCAGTACTTC.

The chain recombines TRBV5-4 with TRBJ2-3; 14 nucleotides match TRBD2. The CDR3 is 16 residues long. Per the germline V gene, CDR1 is SGHNT and CDR2 is YYREEE (reference sequence). The V gene end was trimmed by 4 bases and the J gene end by 5 bases; junction bases not matched to a gene: 6. The CDR3 reads CASSRTSGGPGDTQYF. In nucleotides, the CDR3 is TGTGCCAGCAGCCGGACTAGCGGGGGGCCGGGAGATACGCAGTATTTT.

This chain links TRBV6-5 with TRBJ2-1; 10 bases agree with TRBD1. The junction had 9 bases not matched to a gene; V was cut back by 4 bases and J by 6 bases. Germline V gene lookup returns CDR1 MNHEY and CDR2 SVGAGI. The CDR3 runs to 16 residues. This CDR3 reads CASSFPGTGVFNEQFF. The DNA of the CDR3 is TGTGCCAGCAGTTTCCCCGGGACAGGGGTATTCAATGAGCAGTTCTTC.

In DNA, the CDR3 is TGTGCCAGCAGCGCCTATGGACTAGCGGGAGTAAACGAGCAGTACTTC. Translating it yields CASSAYGLAGVNEQYF. J is TRBJ2-7 and V is TRBV11-1; 13 bases align to TRBD2. The V gene end was trimmed by 5 bases and the J gene end by 5 bases; junction bases not matched to a gene: 9. Looked up from germline, CDR1 is SGHAT and CDR2 is FQDESV (reference sequence). This CDR3 contains 16 residues.

The chain joins TRBV5-1 to TRBJ1-3; 7 nucleotides agree with TRBD1. CDR1 and CDR2 from the germline V gene are SGHRS and YFSETQ. The trim removed 3 bases at V and 4 bases at J, leaving 4 bases unmatched. This CDR3 has 14 amino acids. The CDR3 loop is CASSSQGPGNTIYF. In nucleotides, the CDR3 is TGCGCCAGCAGCTCACAGGGGCCCGGAAACACCATATATTTT.

The chain is built from TRBV11-2 and TRBJ2-1; D tentatively reads TRBD1 or TRBD2 (6 bases each). Trimming took 3 bases from V and 10 from J, leaving 19 bases between them. Looked up from germline, CDR1 is SGHAT and CDR2 is FQNNGV. The CDR3 loop spans 15 amino acids. The CDR3 protein is CASSFLELGGSEQFF. In DNA, the CDR3 is TGTGCCAGCAGCTTCCTGGAGCTAGGGGGGTCCGAGCAGTTCTTC.

The genes are TRBV6-5 and TRBJ1-4, with D unclear. From germline, CDR1 is MNHEY and CDR2 SVGAGI. Trimming removed 7 bases at V and 4 bases at J, with 13 bases between. This CDR3 spans 14 amino acids. This CDR3 reads CASTSGGFNEKLFF. In DNA form, the CDR3 reads TGTGCCAGCACCTCAGGCGGGTTTAATGAAAAACTGTTTTTT.

The chain recombines TRBV5-4 with TRBJ2-3; perhaps TRBD1 as D (6 bases). Germline values: CDR1 SGHNT, CDR2 YYREEE (reference sequence). V lost 4 bases and J 1 base, leaving 16 bases between the germline ends. The CDR3 extends over 16 amino acids. The CDR3 region is CASSLTQGIGTDTQYF. The DNA of the CDR3 is TGTGCCAGCAGCCTGACGCAGGGGATTGGCACAGATACGCAGTATTTT.

The gene calls are TRBV7-8 and TRBJ2-7; tentatively, D is TRBD1 or TRBD2 (5 bases each). This CDR3 is built from 15 residues. Trimming took 6 bases from V and 3 from J, leaving 18 bases between them. The germline gives CDR1 SGHVS, CDR2 FQNEAQ. The CDR3 here is CASSSRLPGRYEQYF. The CDR3 DNA follows: TGTGCCAGCAGTTCTCGATTACCGGGACGCTACGAGCAGTACTTC.

V usage is TRBV28 and J usage is TRBJ2-1, with D perhaps TRBD2 (6 bases). V lost 2 bases, J lost 9 bases, and 29 bases lay in between. The CDR3 consists of 19 residues. The germline gives CDR1 MDHEN, CDR2 SYDVKM. The CDR3 DNA is TGTGCCAGCAGTTTAGGGCCTGTCGGCAGTAGGAGGGCGGCGGCTGAGCAGTTCTTC. Amino acids: CASSLGPVGSRRAAAEQFF.

J is TRBJ2-5 and V is TRBV18; D possibly uses TRBD1 or TRBD2 (5 bases each). Germline loops: CDR1 KGHSH, CDR2 LQKENI. The CDR3 spans 14 residues. V was clipped by 3 bases and J by 4 bases, with 12 bases between them. CDR3 DNA: TGTGCCAGCTCACCGCGCGAGGGGCGAGAGACCCAGTACTTC. Its translation is CASSPREGRETQYF.

V usage is TRBV29-1 and J usage is TRBJ1-2; D ambiguous. There are 12 residues in the CDR3. Germline lookup yields CDR1 SQVTM and CDR2 ANQGSEA. V shed 3 bases and J shed 4 bases, with 9 bases lying between them. CDR3 coding DNA: TGCAGCGTTGATTCCAGGATCTATGGCTACACCTTC. Residues: CSVDSRIYGYTF. The variable domain in full, completed from reference TRBV29-1 and TRBJ1-2, reads SAVISQKPSRDICQRGTSLTIQCQVDSQVTMMFWYRQQPGQSLTLIATANQGSEATYESGFVIDKFPISRPNLTFSTLTVSNMSPEDSSIYLCSVDSRIYGYTFGSGTRLTVV.

V gene TRBV12-5 combines with J gene TRBJ2-7; D uncertain. The CDR3 covers 12 residues. V was cut by 2 bases and J by 3 bases, with 5 bases left in between. Germline V gives CDR1 LGHNT, CDR2 FRNRAP. In nucleotides, the CDR3 is TGTGCTAGTGGTTTGTCTCTCTACGAGCAGTACTTC. Amino acid sequence: CASGLSLYEQYF.

The V and J genes are TRBV5-4 and TRBJ2-7; 7 nucleotides match TRBD1. J lost 1 base, V lost 4 bases, and 5 bases had no gene match. The CDR3 totals 14 residues. The germline V gene encodes CDR1 SGHNT and CDR2 YYREEE (reference sequence). This chain's CDR3 is CASSAGTVSYEQYF. The CDR3 nucleotides read TGTGCCAGCAGCGCCGGGACAGTATCCTACGAGCAGTACTTC.

The chain links TRBV5-6 to TRBJ2-7, with D perhaps TRBD1 (6 bases). Germline values: CDR1 SGHDT, CDR2 YYEEEE. This CDR3 has 13 residues. V was clipped by 0 bases and J by 5 bases, with 9 bases between them. CDR3 amino acids: CASSLVGGDEQYF. CDR3 coding DNA: TGTGCCAGCAGCTTGGTTGGGGGCGACGAGCAGTACTTC.

The chain is built from TRBV19 and TRBJ2-2; 10 nucleotides match TRBD1. Germline V gives CDR1 LNHDA, CDR2 SQIVND (reference sequence). The J segment lost 2 bases and the V segment lost 5 bases, leaving 8 bases of the junction unmatched. The CDR3 contains 17 residues. The CDR3 region is CASSPLRTGGNTGELFF. The DNA for the CDR3 is TGTGCCAGTAGTCCCCTCCGGACAGGGGGTAACACCGGGGAGCTGTTTTTT.

The rearrangement uses TRBV27 and TRBJ2-7; the D gene could be TRBD1 or TRBD2 (5 bases each). The V end was cut by 5 bases, the J end by 2 bases, with 13 bases between. The CDR3 loop spans 14 amino acids. The V gene's germline CDR1 is MNHEY and CDR2 SMNVEV (reference sequence). CDR3 nucleotides: TGTGCCAGCAGTCAAGGGGACCTCGCCTACGAGCAGTACTTC. This sequence encodes CASSQGDLAYEQYF.

V and J are TRBV6-6 and TRBJ2-1; the D is unclear. With 0 bases removed from V and 6 bases from J, the gap between germline ends came to 12 bases. CDR3 length equals 15 residues. CDR1 and CDR2 (germline): MNHNY, SVGAGI (reference sequence). CDR3 DNA: TGTGCCAGCAGTTACTCTCCCCTGTCGGGCAATGAGCAGTTCTTC. It codes for CASSYSPLSGNEQFF.

This sequence joins TRBV10-2 and TRBJ2-7; 7 positions agree with TRBD1. Germline V gene sequence: CDR1 WSHSY, CDR2 SAAADI. J was trimmed by 3 bases and V by 10 bases; bases with no gene match: 9. The CDR3 is made up of 13 amino acids. CDR3 region: CATKETGHYEQYF. CDR3 bases: TGCGCCACCAAGGAGACAGGGCACTACGAGCAGTACTTC.

This rearrangement joins TRBV28 to TRBJ2-2; no clear D. The V end was cut by 6 bases, the J end by 6 bases, with 8 bases between. This CDR3 is 12 amino acids long. CDR1 is MDHEN, CDR2 SYDVKM, per germline. The CDR3 bases are TGTGCCAGCAGCCATAACCCCGGGGAGCTGTTTTTT. Its translation: CASSHNPGELFF.

The rearrangement uses TRBV19 and TRBJ1-5; TRBD1 aligns across 9 bases. The CDR3 contains 18 residues. V dropped 6 bases and J dropped 0; count of bases not matched to a gene: 12. Germline V gene data show CDR1 as LNHDA and CDR2 as SQIVND (reference sequence). CDR3 amino acids: CASSSGTGIPLSNQPQHF. Here the CDR3 DNA reads TGTGCCAGTAGCTCCGGGACAGGGATTCCCCTTAGCAATCAGCCCCAGCATTTT.

The chain links TRBV7-3 to TRBJ2-3; 7 bases match TRBD1. V lost 5 bases and J lost 7; bases outside the gene matches: 15. The V gene's germline CDR1 is SGHTA and CDR2 FQGTGA. The CDR3 consists of 16 residues. CDR3 sequence (DNA): TGTGCCAGCAGCAAAGGTCGGGACAGTGGCTTTAATACGCAGTATTTT. The encoded protein is CASSKGRDSGFNTQYF.

V usage is TRBV18 and J usage is TRBJ2-3; D is possibly TRBD2 (5 bases). Germline CDR1 reads KGHSH; CDR2 reads LQKENI. Between the trimmed V and J ends, which lost 4 bases and 5 bases, there was a span of 13 bases. This CDR3 is 14 amino acids long. The CDR3 DNA reads as TGTGCCAGCTCACAACTAGGGCCCCAAGATACGCAGTATTTT. It translates to CASSQLGPQDTQYF.

This chain joins TRBV4-2 and TRBJ2-5, with 9 positions matching TRBD2. The junction had 7 bases not matched to a gene; V was cut back by 4 bases and J by 4 bases. In germline, CDR1 is LGHNA, CDR2 YNFKEQ. The CDR3 is 15 amino acids. The CDR3 here is CASSLWRGGGETQYF. CDR3 DNA sequence: TGTGCCAGCAGCCTCTGGCGGGGGGGCGGAGAGACCCAGTACTTC.